This entry lists 16 T cell receptor beta chains sequenced from one sample in a study of cytomegalovirus exposure and HLA in healthy donors. PCR involved 60 Vbeta and 13 Jbeta primers. The data were produced by immunoSEQ multiplex PCR, yet TCRdb's version contains in-frame clones alone and is incomplete. The data contain under 300,000 clones, roughly two thirds of them singletons. Sequencing was done on a sample of PBMCs. The receptors here all came from a female donor in good health and CMV-seronegative.

The V and J genes are TRBV25-1 and TRBJ2-7; 7 bases agree with TRBD2. Germline loops: CDR1 MGHDK, CDR2 SYGVNS. The CDR3 loop spans 16 amino acids. With V trimmed by 3 bases and J by 4 bases, 12 bases remained unmatched. CDR3 protein: CASSDRTAGEGYEQYF. The CDR3 DNA reads TGTGCCAGCAGTGACAGAACCGCGGGAGAAGGGTACGAGCAGTACTTC.

In its sample, this clone was seen a few times. The chain is built from TRBV18 and TRBJ2-2; D not certain. V lost 3 bases and J lost 2, with 10 bases in between. Germline V lookup: CDR1 KGHSH, CDR2 LQKENI. This CDR3 has 15 residues. CDR3 nucleotide sequence: TGTGCCAGCTCACCGGAACAGCCTAACACCGGGGAGCTGTTTTTT. Translation gives CASSPEQPNTGELFF.

The V call is TRBV21-1, the J call TRBJ1-5; TRBD1 is taken as the D call from the table, unchecked against the DNA. TRBV21-1 counts as a pseudogene. The length of the CDR3 is 15 residues. CDR3 sequence reads: CASSHRGRGNQPQHF. The DNA for the CDR3 is TGTGCCAGCAGCCATAGGGGCCGCGGCAATCAGCCCCAGCATTTT.

Worth noting for this clone: Other DNA variants within this sample encode the same CDR3. V gene TRBV18 combines with J gene TRBJ2-7; D is possibly TRBD1 (6 bases). CDR3 length: 14 amino acids. Germline V gene sequence: CDR1 KGHSH, CDR2 LQKENI. V lost 1 base, J lost 0 bases, and 7 bases lay in between. CDR3 sequence reads: CASSPQDSSYEQYF. CDR3 nucleotide sequence: TGTGCCAGCTCACCACAGGACAGCTCCTACGAGCAGTACTTC.

The rearrangement joins TRBV6-1 to TRBJ1-3, with D uncertain. CDR1 MNHNS and CDR2 SASEGT come from the germline V gene. This CDR3 has 14 amino acids. Deletions cut 1 base from V and 4 bases from J, with 8 bases between. This CDR3 is CASSEVTRGNTIYF. DNA for the CDR3: TGTGCCAGCAGTGAAGTAACCCGGGGAAACACCATATATTTT.

This clone was found a few times. The chain links TRBV6-6 to TRBJ1-5; D ambiguous. The CDR3 covers 15 residues. Germline values: CDR1 MNHNY, CDR2 SVGAGI (reference sequence). Trimming removed 4 bases from V and 0 bases from J, with 10 bases in between. CDR3 amino acids: CASSFSHYSNQPQHF. In DNA, the CDR3 is TGTGCCAGCAGTTTCTCGCACTATAGCAATCAGCCCCAGCATTTT.

This chain links TRBV4-2 with TRBJ2-6, with 7 bases identical to TRBD2. The CDR3 is made up of 15 amino acids. Trimming cost V 3 bases and J 3 bases; bases outside gene matches: 2. CDR1 and CDR2 (germline): LGHNA, YNFKEQ. The CDR3, as DNA: TGTGCCAGCAGCCAGTCGGGAGGTGGGGCCAACGTCCTGACTTTC. Its translation is CASSQSGGGANVLTF.

The rearrangement links TRBV15 to TRBJ1-1, with unresolved D. Germline V lookup: CDR1 LNHNV, CDR2 YYDKDF (reference sequence). CDR3 size: 15 residues. V lost 0 bases, J lost 2 bases, and 10 bases lay in between. The CDR3 is CATSRDHNRNTEAFF. In DNA form, the CDR3 reads TGTGCCACCAGCAGAGATCACAACAGAAACACTGAAGCTTTCTTT.

V usage is TRBV11-3 and J usage is TRBJ2-1, with TRBD1 matching over 9 bases. The CDR3 consists of 15 residues. V lost 5 bases and J lost 2; bases outside the gene matches: 4. Germline-derived CDR1 and CDR2 are SGHNT and YENEEA. In nucleotides, the CDR3 is TGTGCCAGCAGCCCAAGACAGGGGGCCTACAATGAGCAGTTCTTC. Translation gives CASSPRQGAYNEQFF.

Remarks on this clone: It is unclear where the CDR3 begins or ends on the DNA, so no DNA is shown, and the CDR3 is as TCRdb lists it. CDR3 sequence: CASSTSGLSTDTQYF. The chain recombines TRBV27 with TRBJ2-3; the D call in the table, TRBD2, was not verified against the DNA. Looked up from germline, CDR1 is MNHEY and CDR2 is SMNVEV (reference sequence). The CDR3 spans 15 residues, counting both ends.

With regard to this clone: A junction boundary mismatches the germline segment, possibly from a read error. The rearrangement links TRBV7-9 to TRBJ2-7; 9 bases match TRBD2. The CDR3 sequence is 14 residues long. Germline lookup yields CDR1 SEHNR and CDR2 FQNEAQ (reference sequence). In DNA form, the CDR3 reads TGTTCCAGCAGCTTAGCGGGAGCCTCCTACGAGCAGTACTTC. This translates into CSSSLAGASYEQYF.

CDR3 in DNA: TGTGCCAGCAGTCGGACAGGGCAGGCAACTAATGAAAAACTGTTTTTT. This gives the protein CASSRTGQATNEKLFF. The chain carries TRBV5-6 and TRBJ1-4, with 8 bases fitting TRBD1. Losses at the gene ends were 5 bases for V and 0 bases for J; bases not matched to a gene: 6. Per the germline V gene, CDR1 is SGHDT and CDR2 is YYEEEE. CDR3 length: 16 residues. Full variable domain (remainder filled in from reference TRBV5-6 and TRBJ1-4): DAGVTQSPTHLIKTRGQQVTLRCSPKSGHDTVSWYQQALGQGPQFIFQYYEEEERQRGNFPDRFSGHQFPNYSSELNVNALLLGDSALYLCASSRTGQATNEKLFFGSGTQLSVL.

The chain recombines TRBV27 with TRBJ2-5; 9 nucleotides agree with TRBD1. J gave up 2 bases and V 6 bases, and 4 bases lay outside the gene matches. Germline V gene data show CDR1 as MNHEY and CDR2 as SMNVEV (reference sequence). The CDR3 covers 14 residues. The CDR3 sequence: CASRKDRGQETQYF. The DNA for the CDR3 is TGTGCCAGCAGAAAGGACAGGGGACAAGAGACCCAGTACTTC.

This clone was found a few times. This chain uses TRBV7-3 with TRBJ2-5; the D gene is possibly TRBD2 (5 bases). Germline V gene sequence: CDR1 SGHTA, CDR2 FQGTGA. The CDR3 has 13 residues. V was shortened by 4 bases and J by 11 bases, with 17 bases between the two germline ends. CDR3 in DNA: TGTGCCAGCAGCTCCTTTGGGTACGGGGAGCAGTACTTC. This encodes CASSSFGYGEQYF.

The chain links TRBV10-1 to TRBJ2-2; 7 nucleotides agree with TRBD2. Per the germline V gene, CDR1 is WNHNN and CDR2 is SYGVQD (reference sequence). The CDR3 loop spans 15 amino acids. With V trimmed by 4 bases and J by 0 bases, 2 bases remained unmatched. The CDR3: CASSVAGSNTGELFF. In DNA, the CDR3 is TGCGCCAGCAGTGTAGCGGGTTCGAACACCGGGGAGCTGTTTTTT.

The genes are TRBV7-6 and TRBJ2-2, with TRBD1 as a possible D gene (5 bases). The CDR3 has 16 residues. V was shortened by 5 bases and J by 0 bases, with 13 bases between the two germline ends. CDR1 and CDR2 from the germline V gene are SGHVS and FNYEAQ. The CDR3 loop reads CASSRQQGTNTGELFF. CDR3 DNA: TGTGCCAGCAGCCGGCAGCAGGGAACGAACACCGGGGAGCTGTTTTTT.